This T cell receptor (beta chain) appears in the sequencing data of a study of blood T cell repertoires in COVID-19. The CDR3 loop spans 15 amino acids. With 6 bases clipped from V and 11 bases from J, the junction kept 10 bases outside the gene matches. Looked up from germline, CDR1 is SNHLY and CDR2 is FYNNEI. There are a few counts of this clone. Profiled with immunoSEQ multiplex PCR; TCRdb holds only in-frame clones, not every one. The repertoire holds fewer than 250,000 clones, with about 88% as singletons. Sequences were obtained from peripheral blood. This clonotype originated in a man aged 40-49 years with acute or convalescent COVID-19. The rearrangement joins TRBV2 to TRBJ1-4; the match to TRBD1 covers 12 bases. The CDR3 reads CASRQWDRGPGKLFF. Written as DNA, the CDR3 is TGTGCCAGCAGGCAGTGGGACAGGGGGCCGGGGAAACTGTTTTTT.